A single sample is the source of the 5 T cell receptor beta chains below, sequenced in a study of OX40 agonist ivuxolimab in advanced cancers. Sequencing used immunoSEQ multiplex PCR; TCRdb keeps in-frame clones, though not all of them. The sample yields some 69,000 clones, around 91% seen once. Sequencing used CD4+ or CD8+ T cells sorted from blood, obtained in a trial of the OX40 agonist ivuxolimab. The receptors originated from an adult with an advanced solid tumor such as melanoma, head and neck, liver or kidney cancer.

The CDR3 coding sequence is TGTGCCAGTAGCATGGTGGGGGGCCGGGAGACCCAGTACTTC. It codes for CASSMVGGRETQYF. The chain is built from TRBV19 and TRBJ2-5; D might be TRBD1 or TRBD2, each matching 6 bases. The CDR3 length is 14 residues. Germline V lookup: CDR1 LNHDA, CDR2 SQIVND (reference sequence). V lost 6 bases and J 5 bases, leaving 16 bases between the germline ends. Supplemented by reference TRBV19 and TRBJ2-5, the full variable domain reads DGGITQSPKYLFRKEGQNVTLSCEQNLNHDAMYWYRQDPGQGLRLIYYSQIVNDFQKGDIAEGYSVSREKKESFPLTVTSAQKNPTAFYLCASSMVGGRETQYFGPGTRLLVL.

This sequence joins TRBV27 and TRBJ1-2; D may be TRBD1 (6 bases). Germline V gene lookup returns CDR1 MNHEY and CDR2 SMNVEV (reference sequence). This CDR3 spans 17 amino acids. Trimming cost V 5 bases and J 4 bases, with 23 bases left between them. CDR3 in DNA: TGTGCCAGCAGTGGCACAGGGACTGGTCACGGTATCTATGGCTACACCTTC. Its protein product is CASSGTGTGHGIYGYTF.

This chain links TRBV7-3 with TRBJ2-5, with D unresolved. Per the germline V gene, CDR1 is SGHTA and CDR2 is FQGTGA. The CDR3 runs 15 residues. V lost 4 bases to trimming and J lost 2 bases, with 14 bases between them. CDR3 loop: CASSSEPGLQETQYF. The CDR3 bases are TGTGCCAGCAGCTCGGAGCCTGGGCTACAAGAGACCCAGTACTTC.

The rearrangement joins TRBV5-1 to TRBJ2-2; the D is unclear. The germline V and J ends were trimmed by 4 bases and 0 bases, with 7 bases remaining between them. The germline V gene encodes CDR1 SGHRS and CDR2 YFSETQ. The CDR3 is made up of 14 amino acids. Here the CDR3 reads CASSRAPNTGELFF. The CDR3 bases are TGCGCCAGCAGCCGAGCTCCGAACACCGGGGAGCTGTTTTTT. Full variable domain (outside the CDR3, taken from reference TRBV5-1 and TRBJ2-2): KAGVTQTPRYLIKTRGQQVTLSCSPISGHRSVSWYQQTPGQGLQFLFEYFSETQRNKGNFPGRFSGRQFSNSRSEMNVSTLELGDSALYLCASSRAPNTGELFFGEGSRLTVL.

The chain employs TRBV10-2 and TRBJ1-5, with no clear D. Germline CDR1 is WSHSY and CDR2 is SAAADI. With 3 bases removed from V and 1 base from J, the gap between germline ends came to 7 bases. This CDR3 is 14 amino acids long. The CDR3 coding sequence is TGCGCCAGCAGTGAAAGGCCGAGCAATCAGCCCCAGCATTTT. Translating gives CASSERPSNQPQHF.